The present entry profiles one TCR beta chain with its context. These data belong to a study of PD-1 blockade in classical Hodgkin lymphoma. The repertoire was sequenced with immunoSEQ multiplex PCR; TCRdb's copy has only in-frame clones and lacks some. The profile shows about 27,000 clones, around 72% of them singletons. The CDR3 length is 13 residues. Germline-derived CDR1 and CDR2 are MNHEY and SVGAGI. With 6 bases removed from V and 5 bases from J, the gap between germline ends came to 10 bases. This sample's time point: cycle 4 day 1 (C4D1), after 6 weeks of nivolumab. Relapses following autologous stem cell transplantation were seen in all patients, with brentuximab vedotin exposure varying.

The chain joins TRBV6-5 to TRBJ1-4; tentatively, D is TRBD1 (5 bases). This specimen was peripheral blood mononuclear cells (PBMCs), taken before the fourth cycle of nivolumab. The receptor was derived from a human donor with classical Hodgkin lymphoma. DNA of the CDR3: TGTGCCAGCAGAGAGGGGTGGAATGAAAAACTGTTTTTT. This translates into CASREGWNEKLFF.